These 30 T cell receptor beta chains came from one sample sequenced in a study of PD-1 blockade in classical Hodgkin lymphoma. Some clones are missing from TCRdb's copy, which holds only in-frame ones; the method was immunoSEQ multiplex PCR. The table records tens of thousands of clones, over 75% of them present only once. Specified time point: cycle 4 day 1 (C4D1), after five to seven weeks of nivolumab. Following autologous stem cell transplantation, relapse occurred in every patient, and exposure to brentuximab vedotin varied. This material consisted of peripheral blood mononuclear cells (PBMCs), taken before the fourth cycle of nivolumab. These receptors all come from a human donor with classical Hodgkin lymphoma.

This chain uses TRBV28 with TRBJ1-3; D is perhaps TRBD1 (5 bases). The CDR3 runs to 14 residues. Deletions cut 5 bases from V and 2 bases from J, with 10 bases between. Germline V gene sequence: CDR1 MDHEN, CDR2 SYDVKM. The chain's CDR3 is CASSPGTAGNTIYF. Here the CDR3 DNA reads TGTGCCAGCAGTCCTGGGACGGCTGGAAACACCATATATTTT.

This chain connects TRBV19 to TRBJ1-2, with D possibly TRBD1 on 6 matching bases. This CDR3 contains 14 residues. CDR1 and CDR2 (germline): LNHDA, SQIVND (reference sequence). V gave up 6 bases and J gave up 1 base, with 12 bases separating them. CDR3 coding DNA: TGTGCCAGTAGACCCCCGGGACATAACTATGGCTACACCTTC. The encoded protein is CASRPPGHNYGYTF.

The chain employs TRBV6-5 and TRBJ1-2; 9 bases align to TRBD1. CDR3 size: 13 residues. The V and J ends lost 7 bases and 6 bases, in that order; junction bases with no gene match: 6. CDR1 and CDR2 from the germline V gene are MNHEY and SVGAGI. The CDR3 DNA follows: TGTGCCAGCAATATGGGACAGGGAGATGGCTACACCTTC. This gives the protein CASNMGQGDGYTF.

The chain links TRBV4-2 to TRBJ2-1; TRBD2 agrees at 7 bases. V lost 0 bases and J lost 5; bases outside the gene matches: 10. This CDR3 is built from 17 residues. Germline assignment: CDR1 LGHNA and CDR2 YNFKEQ. CDR3 sequence: CASSQEALAKRNNEQFF. The CDR3 DNA reads TGTGCCAGCAGCCAAGAAGCACTAGCGAAGCGTAACAATGAGCAGTTCTTC.

The rearrangement links TRBV9 to TRBJ2-7; 9 bases fit TRBD2. V trimming: 4 bases; J trimming: 4 bases; junction bases outside the gene matches: 9. Germline V lookup: CDR1 SGDLS, CDR2 YYNGEE. There are 15 residues in the CDR3. The CDR3 coding sequence is TGTGCCAGCAGCATCGGCGGGGGGGCTGGATACGAGCAGTACTTC. Translated: CASSIGGGAGYEQYF.

The chain employs TRBV10-1 and TRBJ2-5, with a possible D match to TRBD1 (6 bases). CDR3 length equals 14 residues. The V gene lost 2 bases and the J gene lost 1 base, with 8 bases spanning the gap. From germline, CDR1 is WNHNN and CDR2 SYGVQD (reference sequence). The CDR3, as DNA: TGCGCCAGCAGTGAGGACAGGATCCAAGAGACCCAGTACTTC. Its translation: CASSEDRIQETQYF.

V is TRBV5-4 and J is TRBJ1-2; D call uncertain. The V gene's germline CDR1 is SGHNT and CDR2 YYREEE (reference sequence). This CDR3 is 14 amino acids long. V lost 2 bases and J lost 4, with 12 bases in between. The CDR3 DNA is TGTGCCAGCAGCTTTTCCGCTAGTAGCTATGGCTACACCTTC. As protein: CASSFSASSYGYTF. The variable domain in full, completed from reference TRBV5-4 and TRBJ1-2, reads ETGVTQSPTHLIKTRGQQVTLRCSSQSGHNTVSWYQQALGQGPQFIFQYYREEENGRGNFPPRFSGLQFPNYSSELNVNALELDDSALYLCASSFSASSYGYTFGSGTRLTVV.

The chain joins TRBV5-5 to TRBJ1-1; D gene ambiguous. The CDR3 contains 13 residues. Germline-derived CDR1 and CDR2 are SGHKS and YYEKEE (reference sequence). The V and J ends lost 4 bases and 1 base respectively, with 8 bases between them. In DNA form, the CDR3 reads TGTGCCAGCAGCCGGGAAGGGAACACTGAAGCTTTCTTT. Its translation: CASSREGNTEAFF.

The chain combines TRBV19 with TRBJ1-4; no clear D gene. Germline CDR1 LNHDA, CDR2 SQIVND (reference sequence). The CDR3 loop spans 13 amino acids. The ends were cut back, 5 bases at V and 8 bases at J, with 12 bases in the middle. The CDR3 region has the DNA TGTGCCAGTAGTTCACGGATGGGAGAAAAACTGTTTTTT. Protein: CASSSRMGEKLFF.

This chain joins TRBV2 and TRBJ2-7; the match to TRBD1 covers 8 bases. Germline lookup yields CDR1 SNHLY and CDR2 FYNNEI. After removal of 3 bases from V and 0 bases from J, the junction contained 4 bases not matched to a gene. The length of the CDR3 is 15 residues. CDR3 bases: TGTGCCAGCAGTGAGGGGGACAGGAGCTCCTACGAGCAGTACTTC. Residues: CASSEGDRSSYEQYF. Looking up the rest from reference TRBV2 and TRBJ2-7 gives the full variable domain: EPEVTQTPSHQVTQMGQEVILRCVPISNHLYFYWYRQILGQKVEFLVSFYNNEISEKSEIFDDQFSVERPDGSNFTLKIRSTKLEDSAMYFCASSEGDRSSYEQYFGPGTRLTVT.

The chain combines TRBV6-5 with TRBJ1-2, with D unresolved. CDR3 length equals 11 residues. Deletions cut 11 bases from V and 3 bases from J, with 10 bases between. CDR1 is MNHEY and CDR2 is SVGAGI in the germline V gene. CDR3 sequence reads: CAAGIDYGYTF. The DNA for the CDR3 is TGTGCCGCCGGGATCGACTATGGCTACACCTTC.

The rearrangement links TRBV28 to TRBJ1-1; TRBD1 might be the D (6 bases). Trimming left V 6 bases short and J 6 bases short, with 17 bases between. CDR3 size: 14 residues. Germline V gene data show CDR1 as MDHEN and CDR2 as SYDVKM. CDR3 nucleotides: TGTGCCAGCAGCTCCCCAGGACAGTTTTCTGAAGCTTTCTTT. It yields the protein CASSSPGQFSEAFF.

J is TRBJ2-7 and V is TRBV6-6; 8 bases are shared with TRBD1. The germline V gene encodes CDR1 MNHNY and CDR2 SVGAGI (reference sequence). This CDR3 is 16 amino acids long. V lost 3 bases to trimming and J lost 5 bases; unmatched junction nucleotides: 12. The CDR3 region has the DNA TGTGCCAGCAGTTATTCTATGGACAGGGAAACTAACGAGCAGTACTTC. This codes for CASSYSMDRETNEQYF.

V is TRBV7-2 and J is TRBJ1-3; no reliable D call. Between the trimmed V and J ends, which lost 2 bases and 0 bases, there was a span of 14 bases. The CDR3 is 17 residues long. The germline V gene has CDR1 SGHTA and CDR2 FQGNSA. The DNA of the CDR3 is TGTGCCAGCAGCTTATTTCTGGTGGGAGTCTCTGGAAACACCATATATTTT. Translated: CASSLFLVGVSGNTIYF.

The chain is built from TRBV5-4 and TRBJ1-2; no clear D. This CDR3 is 13 amino acids long. Trimming shortened V by 0 bases and J by 4 bases, and 7 bases separated the two germline ends. Germline CDR1 is SGHNT and CDR2 is YYREEE (reference sequence). CDR3 nucleotides: TGTGCCAGCAGCTTGGAGGCAGCCTATGGCTACACCTTC. Translated, it gives CASSLEAAYGYTF.

V usage is TRBV7-9 and J usage is TRBJ2-1, with 9 bases identical to TRBD1. The CDR3 consists of 15 residues. With 3 bases clipped from V and 2 bases from J, the junction kept 2 bases outside the gene matches. Germline-derived CDR1 and CDR2 are SEHNR and FQNEAQ (reference sequence). The CDR3 nucleotides read TGTGCCAGCAGCTTGGGACAGGGCGCCTACAATGAGCAGTTCTTC. This codes for CASSLGQGAYNEQFF.

This clone was counted a single time. This chain connects TRBV6-5 to TRBJ2-7; no reliable D call. Trimming removed 2 bases from V and 7 bases from J, with 6 bases in between. CDR1 is MNHEY, CDR2 SVGAGI, per germline. The CDR3 sequence is 11 residues long. Here the CDR3 DNA reads TGTGCCAGCAGTTACGCAATGGAGCAGTACTTC. Encoded protein: CASSYAMEQYF.

The genes are TRBV6-6 and TRBJ2-1; D is unresolved. V was cut by 5 bases and J by 0 bases, with 11 bases left in between. There are 15 residues in the CDR3. The V gene's germline CDR1 is MNHNY and CDR2 SVGAGI (reference sequence). The CDR3 bases are TGTGCCAGCAGTGACACCGATAGCTCCTACAATGAGCAGTTCTTC. Its translation is CASSDTDSSYNEQFF.

The CDR3 sequence: CASSQATRVANYGYTF. CDR3 coding DNA: TGCGCCAGCAGCCAGGCAACCCGGGTAGCTAACTATGGCTACACCTTC. This sequence joins TRBV4-3 and TRBJ1-2, with no clear D. Trimming shortened V by 3 bases and J by 0 bases, and 14 bases separated the two germline ends. This CDR3 comprises 16 residues. Germline V gives CDR1 LGHNA, CDR2 YSLEER.

The V and J genes are TRBV2 and TRBJ1-1; possible D gene TRBD1, 6 bases. The V and J ends lost 4 bases and 8 bases respectively, with 14 bases between them. The length of the CDR3 is 13 residues. CDR1 SNHLY and CDR2 FYNNEI come from the germline V gene. The CDR3 loop is CASSVTARGEAFF. The CDR3 region has the DNA TGTGCCAGCAGTGTGACGGCAAGGGGGGAAGCTTTCTTT.

This clone was found once. V and J are TRBV6-5 and TRBJ2-3, with D perhaps being TRBD1 or TRBD2 (5 bases each). The CDR3 sequence is 16 residues long. The V gene lost 0 bases and the J gene lost 0 bases, with 10 bases spanning the gap. Per germline, CDR1 MNHEY and CDR2 SVGAGI. The CDR3, as DNA: TGTGCCAGCAGTTACTCTGCCGGGGCGAGCACAGATACGCAGTATTTT. Its protein product is CASSYSAGASTDTQYF.

The rearrangement uses TRBV9 and TRBJ1-1; perhaps TRBD1 as D (5 bases). The germline V and J ends were trimmed by 3 bases and 2 bases, with 11 bases remaining between them. Per germline, CDR1 SGDLS and CDR2 YYNGEE. This CDR3 is built from 14 residues. Written as DNA, the CDR3 is TGTGCCAGCAGCGCTAGCAGGGTTAACACTGAAGCTTTCTTT. Protein product: CASSASRVNTEAFF.

The J gene is TRBJ2-5, the V gene TRBV5-4, with 9 bases identical to TRBD2. The J call may be in error: the DNA end matches TRBJ2-7 better. This CDR3 contains 17 residues. The V gene's germline CDR1 is SGHNT and CDR2 YYREEE (reference sequence). The CDR3 region is CASSSLLSGGTPYEQYF. Here the CDR3 DNA reads TGTGCCAGCAGCTCCCTCCTTAGCGGGGGAACCCCCTACGAGCAGTACTTC.

This clone was seen only once. This sequence joins TRBV6-5 and TRBJ1-5, with a possible D match to TRBD1 (5 bases). CDR1 is MNHEY, CDR2 SVGAGI, per germline. This CDR3 is 15 amino acids long. The germline V and J ends were trimmed by 0 bases and 7 bases, with 13 bases remaining between them. The CDR3 DNA follows: TGTGCCAGCAGTTACTCGATTGGGGCCCTACAGCCCCAGCATTTT. This gives the protein CASSYSIGALQPQHF.

The chain is built from TRBV5-6 and TRBJ1-1; 9 nucleotides line up with TRBD1. The germline V gene encodes CDR1 SGHDT and CDR2 YYEEEE. This CDR3 is built from 14 residues. V trimming: 4 bases; J trimming: 6 bases; junction bases outside the gene matches: 7. CDR3 sequence: CASSPGQGYPEAFF. In nucleotides, the CDR3 is TGTGCCAGCAGCCCCGGACAGGGGTACCCTGAAGCTTTCTTT.

This clone was detected once. The chain couples TRBV6-1 to TRBJ2-7, with 8 bases aligning to TRBD1. Looked up from germline, CDR1 is MNHNS and CDR2 is SASEGT. The CDR3 extends over 16 amino acids. V gave up 5 bases and J gave up 2 bases; unmatched junction bases: 11. The CDR3 sequence: CASSQDPHRGAYEQYF. CDR3 nucleotides: TGTGCCAGCAGTCAAGACCCCCACAGGGGGGCCTACGAGCAGTACTTC.

The chain recombines TRBV10-3 with TRBJ1-1; D is ambiguous. This CDR3 spans 14 amino acids. V lost 3 bases and J 11 bases, leaving 19 bases between the germline ends. Germline CDR1 ENHRY, CDR2 SYGVKD. The CDR3 loop is CAISELMGVRLAFF. The CDR3 nucleotides are TGTGCCATCAGTGAATTGATGGGCGTCCGGTTGGCTTTCTTT.

This chain links TRBV19 with TRBJ1-1; D uncertain. V gave up 4 bases and J gave up 1 base, with 7 bases separating them. Germline V gene lookup returns CDR1 LNHDA and CDR2 SQIVND (reference sequence). The CDR3 runs 13 residues. CDR3 residues: CASSTRQNTEAFF. The DNA of the CDR3 is TGTGCCAGTAGTACGCGACAGAACACTGAAGCTTTCTTT.

This chain joins TRBV29-1 and TRBJ1-2; 9 bases map to TRBD1. Germline V gene sequence: CDR1 SQVTM, CDR2 ANQGSEA. CDR3 length: 18 amino acids. V lost 0 bases to trimming and J lost 0 bases; unmatched junction nucleotides: 11. The CDR3 sequence: CSVEDQYRGPLANYGYTF. CDR3 DNA: TGCAGCGTTGAAGATCAGTACAGGGGGCCTCTCGCTAACTATGGCTACACCTTC.

V is TRBV9 and J is TRBJ2-7, with 7 positions matching TRBD1. This CDR3 has 14 residues. V dropped 3 bases and J dropped 3; count of bases not matched to a gene: 6. Germline V lookup: CDR1 SGDLS, CDR2 YYNGEE. CDR3 amino acids: CASSATGFNYEQYF. CDR3 bases: TGTGCCAGCAGCGCGACAGGGTTCAACTACGAGCAGTACTTC.